This TCR beta chain came from a study of blood T cell repertoires in COVID-19. Study overall: The samples span acute and convalescent COVID-19 from the United States, Italy and Spain. From T cells, B-cell-depleted T cells, or PBMCs came the material, which was cDNA or gDNA.

In the original processing: Estimation of nucleated cell counts was performed using reference gene primer amplification. The protocol was immunoSEQ multiplex PCR, while the TCRdb copy is restricted to in-frame clones and leaves out a portion. V and J calls and clone size are copied from that table; D and trimming were computed from the DNA. The repertoire holds approximately 240,000 clones, roughly 84% seen once, with 18% in the top ten. Germline CDR1 and CDR2: LGHDT and YNNKEL (reference sequence). V was clipped by 3 bases and J by 4 bases; unmatched bases: 4. The CDR3 is made up of 17 amino acids. The specimen was peripheral blood. The V gene is TRBV3-1 (or the pseudogene TRBV3-2), the J gene TRBJ2-3; 16 nucleotides line up with TRBD2. This TCR derives from a woman at least 80 years old with active or convalescent COVID-19. The chain's CDR3 is CASSQRGLAGGPDTQYF. The CDR3 DNA reads as TGTGCCAGCAGCCAGCGGGGACTAGCGGGGGGGCCAGATACGCAGTATTTT.